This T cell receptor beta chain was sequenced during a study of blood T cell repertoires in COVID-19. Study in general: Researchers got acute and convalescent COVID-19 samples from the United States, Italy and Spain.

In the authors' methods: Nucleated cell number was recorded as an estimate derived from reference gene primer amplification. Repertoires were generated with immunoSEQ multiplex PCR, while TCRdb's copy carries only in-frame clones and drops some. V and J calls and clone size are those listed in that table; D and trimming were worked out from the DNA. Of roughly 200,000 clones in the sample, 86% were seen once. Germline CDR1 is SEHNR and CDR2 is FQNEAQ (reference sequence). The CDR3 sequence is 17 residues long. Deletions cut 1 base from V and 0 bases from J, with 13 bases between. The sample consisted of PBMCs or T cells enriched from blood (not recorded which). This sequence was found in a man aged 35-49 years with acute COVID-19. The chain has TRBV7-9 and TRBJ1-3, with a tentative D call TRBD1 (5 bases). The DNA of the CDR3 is TGTGCCAGCAGCTTAGGGGGCGGGGAAATCTCTGGAAACACCATATATTTT. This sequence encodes CASSLGGGEISGNTIYF.